This T cell receptor (beta chain) is drawn from a study of long-term antiretroviral therapy in people with HIV (dated by TCRdb to about 2022). Notes on the research overall: Collection of the earliest samples took place about a decade ahead of the 2015 WHO recommendation for immediate ART, at a time when ART was typically delayed until CD4 counts fell. Among the roughly 30 participants with HIV, ten to twelve were female. The cohort contributed over 150 cryopreserved PBMC samples from fewer than 35 adults with confirmed HIV infection, collected serially over a mean of 6 years (range 1-12). A retrospective serial study tested whether ART initiation and durable HIV suppression were associated with changes in peripheral blood TRB repertoire composition and diversity. No cross-contamination during QIAcube processing was shown when test extractions of a monoclonal T-cell line were performed alongside about 30 polyclonal samples. What the authors observed across the whole study: The repertoire was dominated across all time points by expanded TRB clones identified before ART initiation, although this dominance was seen to fluctuate and to decrease in many PLHIV after ART. ART initiation was associated with a significant increase in TRB diversity, but diversity stayed significantly below transplant donor controls even after long-term ART. Since PBMC availability was limited, sequencing covered only the TCR beta chain, with no alpha chain pairing. Samples dated from the mid-2000s to the late 2010s, and the ART regimens used may be less effective than current ones. Because pre-ART samples had limited cell numbers, profiling was done on unsorted PBMC rather than on sorted CD4+ and CD8+ T cells. Narrower CDR3 length ranges were observed in HIV repertoires than in controls, and an antigen-experienced repertoire with only a slight naive shift after ART was suggested by the network structure. Inferences about post-ART repertoire changes are limited because no data were available on ART adherence, viral resistance or therapy changes.

Counted from cysteine to phenylalanine, this CDR3 has 13 amino acids. The retained sequence is limited to the CDR3, 39 bases, with the frame set at the first base. V and J lose 1 base and 5 bases, and a span of 8 bases separates them. Per the germline V gene, SGHDN is the CDR1 and FVKESK is the CDR2. Participants were included only if at least one PBMC sample before ART initiation and at least two post-ART samples were available. Treatment was received in the United States of America by all participants with HIV. Before DNA extraction, cryopreserved samples of about 0.95-11 million PBMC were thawed and washed. At the time of the earliest PBMC sample, participants with HIV were aged between roughly 23 and 60 years. PBMC samples were contributed by each participant from 1-4 timepoints before ART initiation and 2-8 timepoints after ART initiation, with a median of 7 samples. Serial HIV viral load, CD4+ T-cell count, ART history and demographic data were obtained for every participant. Genomic DNA was extracted from unsorted PBMC with a Qiagen kit on a QIAcube, processed in batches of 12 samples.

Sequencing of the TRB variable region was done with the immunoSEQ hsTCRB v3.0 assay at survey level resolution. The target sequencing depth for TRB was roughly 40,000-50,000 T-cell genomes per sample. Pooled TRB libraries were sequenced on an Illumina MiSeq with a v3 150-cycle kit. For the original study's pipeline: Repertoire analysis was performed in R inside a reproducible Nextflow workflow that covered QC, data transformation and analysis. Custom analyses were implemented in LymphoSeq2, an R package for AIRR-Seq data exploration. After excluding a few samples that yielded fewer than 5000 total TRB sequences, 188 HIV repertoires remained for analysis. Of the 188 retained HIV repertoires, 59 were collected before and about 130 after ART initiation. Each repertoire was downsampled to 5000 TRB nucleotide sequences, and summary statistics were averaged across 100 downsampling iterations. The analysis kept only TRB sequences whose CDR3 regions were at least seven amino acids long. A Shannon entropy-derived clonality score and the Gini coefficient were used to measure diversity. In the repertoire networks, any two of the top 5000 CDR3 amino acid sequences were connected whenever the two sequences differed by an edit distance of one. GLIPH2 predicted antigen specificity groups and MHC restriction for TRB CDR3 amino acid sequences. CDR3 amino acid sequences were matched against VDJdb and McPAS-TCR to flag known CMV, EBV, HIV or tissue antigen associations. Pre-ART, post-ART and control groups were compared with Wilcoxon signed-rank tests and Holm-Bonferroni correction. TCRdb took this table from immuneACCESS and kept in-frame rearrangements with V and J called. Such tables lack part of the clones; where checked against another copy, unresolved V genes explain under half of the gap, and the rest is unexplained. Clone size and the V and J calls come from that table; the DNA yielded D and trimming. The table for this sample lists about 16,000 clones; approximately 84% of them were counted only once. The ten largest make up about 5.2% of the sample.

This clone has a single count. Its cognate antigen has yet to be identified. Qualities for individual bases were not recorded, and no much larger clone is one base off. Recombination linked TRBV14 to TRBJ2-5, with an unclear D gene assignment. The clonotype was recovered from a woman aged 40 to 50 with HIV. Specimen: unsorted PBMCs, collected 0.5 years after starting antiretroviral therapy. CDR3 protein: CASSQAPKETQYF. The nucleotides are TGTGCCAGCAGCCAAGCCCCTAAGGAGACCCAGTACTTC.